Presented here are 8 T cell receptor beta chains from one specimen sequenced in a study of technical replicates of blood from a few donors. Using immunoSEQ multiplex PCR, the repertoire was profiled, and TCRdb retains in-frame clones only, with some absent. The table lists 55,000 to 75,000 clones, around 87% of them singletons. Sequencing was carried out using PBMCs. The receptors shown here come from a human donor in good health. Some clones in this sample may be carry-over from other donors' samples.

V is TRBV6-5 and J is TRBJ1-1; perhaps TRBD1 as D (5 bases). In germline, CDR1 is MNHEY, CDR2 SVGAGI. This CDR3 spans 15 amino acids. V was clipped by 9 bases and J by 0 bases, with 17 bases between them. In DNA form, the CDR3 reads TGTGCCAGTAGCCTGGGGGGTCGGATGAACACTGAAGCTTTCTTT. Its translation: CASSLGGRMNTEAFF.

The genes are TRBV7-7 and TRBJ2-7; D call uncertain. Trimming removed 5 bases from V and 6 bases from J, with 14 bases in between. Looked up from germline, CDR1 is SSHAT and CDR2 is FNYEAQ (reference sequence). The CDR3 length is 13 residues. CDR3 bases: TGTGCCAGCAGCAAGAGCTTGGAGTTCGAGCAGTACTTC. Translated: CASSKSLEFEQYF. The entire variable domain, with the rest obtained from reference TRBV7-7 and TRBJ2-7, is as follows: GAGVSQSPRYKVTKRGQDVTLRCDPISSHATLYWYQQALGQGPEFLTYFNYEAQPDKSGLPSDRFSAERPEGSISTLTIQRTEQRDSAMYRCASSKSLEFEQYFGPGTRLTVT.

The rearrangement links TRBV5-8 to TRBJ2-7; 9 bases match TRBD1. This CDR3 has 16 residues. The germline gives CDR1 SGHTS, CDR2 YDEGEE. Trimming took 4 bases from V and 0 from J; bases not matched to a gene: 8. The CDR3 here is CASSPPGTGNSYEQYF. Written as DNA, the CDR3 is TGTGCCAGCAGCCCGCCCGGGACAGGGAACTCCTACGAGCAGTACTTC.

The count of this clone is one. This rearrangement joins TRBV7-2 to TRBJ2-3, with 9 bases matching TRBD2. V dropped 5 bases and J dropped 1; count of bases not matched to a gene: 4. The CDR3 runs 15 residues. Germline V lookup: CDR1 SGHTA, CDR2 FQGNSA. The CDR3 coding sequence is TGTGCCAGCAGCGGTACTAGCGGGCGCACAGATACGCAGTATTTT. Encoded protein: CASSGTSGRTDTQYF.

This chain connects TRBV18 to TRBJ1-1; tentatively, D is TRBD1 (5 bases). Germline V lookup: CDR1 KGHSH, CDR2 LQKENI. The CDR3 is 13 residues long. The V end was cut by 4 bases, the J end by 4 bases, with 10 bases between. CDR3 amino acids: CASSHDSRTEAFF. CDR3 in DNA: TGTGCCAGCTCACATGACAGTCGCACTGAAGCTTTCTTT.

The V call is TRBV25-1, the J call TRBJ2-5, with TRBD2 matching 7 bases. Per the germline V gene, CDR1 is MGHDK and CDR2 is SYGVNS. The CDR3 spans 15 residues. V gave up 4 bases and J gave up 5 bases; unmatched junction bases: 10. The DNA for the CDR3 is TGTGCCAGCAGTGTGCGACTAGCTGTTGGGGAGACCCAGTACTTC. Its translation is CASSVRLAVGETQYF. The full variable domain, rest sourced from reference TRBV25-1 and TRBJ2-5, is EADIYQTPRYLVIGTGKKITLECSQTMGHDKMYWYQQDPGMELHLIHYSYGVNSTEKGDLSSESTVSRIRTEHFPLTLESARPSHTSQYLCASSVRLAVGETQYFGPGTRLLVL.

The chain carries TRBV7-3 and TRBJ2-3; 13 bases are shared with TRBD2. The CDR3 loop spans 14 amino acids. Germline V lookup: CDR1 SGHTA, CDR2 FQGTGA. Unmatched junction bases numbered 3, after V lost 5 bases and J lost 7 bases. The DNA for the CDR3 is TGTGCCAGCAGCACTAGCGGGGGGGCGAATACGCAGTATTTT. Its protein product is CASSTSGGANTQYF.

DNA of the CDR3: TGTGCCGGAAGGGGTTCGGGCACAATAAATGAAAAACTGTTTTTT. Translating it yields CAGRGSGTINEKLFF. V gene TRBV2 combines with J gene TRBJ1-4, with D tentatively TRBD1 (5 bases). Deletions cut 11 bases from V and 5 bases from J, with 21 bases between. CDR1 and CDR2 from the germline V gene are SNHLY and FYNNEI. The length of the CDR3 is 15 residues.